This T cell receptor (beta chain) was identified in a study of PD-L1 blockade in urothelial cancer. Study-wide background: The authors examined blood 3 weeks (second dose) and 6 weeks after treatment start.

Time point meaning: peripheral blood 6 weeks after treatment start. Patients had urothelial carcinoma that was locally advanced or metastatic. Every patient provided from 1 to 8 samples, collected pretreatment and on-treatment. TCRdb's copy holds only in-frame clones and misses some; the assay was immunoSEQ multiplex PCR. This sample has 31,000 or so clones, with about 89% found just once. This CDR3 region has 13 residues. The ends lost 5 bases at V and 2 bases at J; junction bases unmatched: 3. The V gene's germline CDR1 is MGHDK and CDR2 SYGVNS. The TCR comes from a man at least 80 years old with urothelial cancer. This specimen was PBMCs, taken around atezolizumab (anti-PD-L1) treatment. This chain uses TRBV25-1 with TRBJ2-7, with TRBD1 identical over 7 bases. In nucleotides, the CDR3 is TGTGCCAGCAGTCGGGACAGTACCTACGAGCAGTACTTC. Protein product: CASSRDSTYEQYF.